The present entry profiles one T cell receptor (beta chain) with its context. The sample originates from a study of blood T cell repertoires in COVID-19. Looking at the study overall: COVID-19 samples, acute and convalescent, were from the United States, Italy and Spain.

Per germline, CDR1 MGHDK and CDR2 SYGVNS. V was trimmed by 5 bases and J by 1 base, leaving 9 bases between them. There are 13 residues in the CDR3. The authors' processing: Cell counts per sample came from amplifying reference gene primers. Some clones are missing from TCRdb's copy, which holds only in-frame ones; the method was immunoSEQ multiplex PCR. That table furnishes V, J and clone size, whereas the DNA furnished D and trimming. There are around 130,000 clones in the sample; about 86% occur only once, and approximately 2% lies in the top ten. The chain carries TRBV25-1 and TRBJ2-7, with D possibly matching TRBD2 (6 bases). The TCR was taken from a woman between 45 and 60 years old with acute or convalescent COVID-19. Sequenced material: peripheral blood. The CDR3 region has the DNA TGTGCCAGCAGTCCGGACTATTCCTACGAGCAGTACTTC. Translating gives CASSPDYSYEQYF.